The entry below describes one T cell receptor (beta chain). The method was immunoSEQ multiplex PCR; TCRdb's version includes in-frame clones alone and lacks a portion of them. Of a few hundred thousand clones listed, approximately 89% are singletons. The data stem from a study of blood T cell repertoires in COVID-19. V lost 6 bases to trimming and J lost 1 base, with 8 bases between them. CDR3 size: 13 residues. The germline V gene encodes CDR1 MNHEY and CDR2 SVGAGI. Sequencing used peripheral blood. This chain connects TRBV6-5 to TRBJ2-3; D perhaps matches TRBD2 (5 bases). The TCR originated in a woman aged 25 to 39 with COVID-19, enrolled during active disease. The DNA for the CDR3 is TGTGCCAGCAGCCTAGCCCGCACAGATACGCAGTATTTT. This translates into CASSLARTDTQYF.